Listed here is a single TCR beta chain. The antigen is unknown. Only in-frame clones appear in the TCRdb table, and some are missing; sequencing was by immunoSEQ multiplex PCR. The sample has more than 15,000 clones; roughly 84% are singletons. Controls had myeloablative marrow grafts with methotrexate and calcineurin inhibitor, sampled at 1 year. The sample belongs to a study of T cells after posttransplantation cyclophosphamide. Findings and limits, study-wide: TRB overlap between skin or GI tissue T cells and blood was limited.

Unmatched junction bases numbered 15, after V lost 8 bases and J lost 5 bases. Germline CDR1 reads SNHLY; CDR2 reads FYNNEI. This CDR3 has 15 amino acids. The chain has TRBV2 and TRBJ2-7, with 7 positions matching TRBD2. Here the sequenced sample was PBMCs, taken 350 to 400 days after allogeneic stem cell transplant with calcineurin inhibitor and methotrexate. The clonotype was recovered from a male patient aged 18 to 29 who received an allogeneic stem cell transplant from a related donor, was CMV-positive, and had no GVHD. Part of the T cells may come from the graft donor. In DNA form, the CDR3 reads TGTGCCAGCTGCTCGGTGACGGGACTAAACCACGAGCAGTACTTC. It translates to CASCSVTGLNHEQYF.